Detailed here is one T cell receptor (beta chain). No antigen is known for it. Time point given: week 11, during vaccination. Vaccination used 300 ug of mutant IDH1 20-mer peptide per dose, with topical imiquimod. The CDR3 totals 14 residues. Germline-derived CDR1 and CDR2 are SNHLY and FYNNEI. V lost 2 bases and J 6 bases, leaving 14 bases between the germline ends. Clones were sequenced by immunoSEQ multiplex PCR, and TCRdb holds only the in-frame ones, with some missing. The sample holds fewer than 150,000 clones, 90% seen once. The entry originates in a study of a mutant IDH1 vaccine in newly diagnosed glioma. Study overall: The therapy given earlier, which was standard therapy, consisted of radiotherapy, temozolomide, or both, and most of the patients received both. Study observations and caveats: The vaccine induced immune responses, and these occurred in 93.3% of patients.

Here the sequenced sample was PBMCs, taken from a glioma patient whose treatment included an IDH1 peptide vaccine. The chain carries TRBV2 and TRBJ2-7; D is undetermined. The source is a woman between 50 and 59 years old with glioma. The CDR3 loop is CASSEIGLTAEQYF. The CDR3 coding sequence is TGTGCCAGCAGTGAAATAGGGCTCACCGCCGAGCAGTACTTC.